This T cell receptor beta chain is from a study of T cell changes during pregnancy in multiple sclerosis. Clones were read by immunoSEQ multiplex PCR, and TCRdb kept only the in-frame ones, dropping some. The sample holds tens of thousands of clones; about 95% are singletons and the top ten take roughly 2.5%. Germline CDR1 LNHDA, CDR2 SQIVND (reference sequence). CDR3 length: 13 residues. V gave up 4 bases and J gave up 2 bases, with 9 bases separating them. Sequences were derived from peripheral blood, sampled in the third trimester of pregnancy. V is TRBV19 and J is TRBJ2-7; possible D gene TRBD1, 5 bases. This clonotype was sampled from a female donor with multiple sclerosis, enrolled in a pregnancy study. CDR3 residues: CASSRGRAYEQYF. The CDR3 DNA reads TGTGCCAGTAGTAGGGGCCGAGCCTACGAGCAGTACTTC.